This T cell receptor (beta chain) originates from a study of blood T cell repertoires in COVID-19. Study-wide context: Sites across the United States, Italy and Spain contributed samples from acute and convalescent COVID-19. The analysed material was cDNA or gDNA that came from T cells, B-cell-depleted T cells, or PBMCs.

Note on this clone: Other DNA variants within this sample encode the same CDR3.

Authors' processing steps: Reference gene primers were amplified, and this amplification served to estimate nucleated cell counts. Sequencing used immunoSEQ multiplex PCR; TCRdb keeps in-frame clones, though not all of them. Clone size and V and J calls were adopted from that table, with D and trimming inferred from the DNA. The sample carries under 250,000 clones, roughly 90% recorded once. What was sequenced was peripheral blood. This receptor was obtained from a man in his 60s with COVID-19, enrolled during active disease.

CDR3 DNA: TGTGCCAGCAGCTTAGCAGGGGGCAATCAGCCCCAGCATTTT. This encodes CASSLAGGNQPQHF. The chain recombines TRBV11-2 with TRBJ1-5; tentatively, D is TRBD1 (6 bases). This CDR3 has 14 amino acids. With 1 base removed from V and 2 bases from J, the gap between germline ends came to 6 bases. Germline V lookup: CDR1 SGHAT, CDR2 FQNNGV.